The clone carrying this T cell receptor beta chain was seen only a few times. The target antigen is unknown. The data stem from a study of cytomegalovirus exposure and HLA in healthy donors. Study-level information: Early released data had tens of millions of unique TCRs, all coming from HLA-typed donors. Study outcomes and limitations: Published work reported that the classifier diagnosed cytomegalovirus status with high specificity and sensitivity.

The study ran its PCR with 60 Vbeta and 13 Jbeta primers. Sequencing used immunoSEQ multiplex PCR; TCRdb keeps in-frame clones, though not all of them. The data contain about 31,000 clones, 65% to 75% of them singletons. Trimming stripped 5 bases from V and 3 bases from J, with 17 bases between. From germline, CDR1 is LNHDA and CDR2 SQIVND (reference sequence). This CDR3 is 16 amino acids long. This chain connects TRBV19 to TRBJ2-1; possibly TRBD1 for D (6 bases). The TCR comes from a man between 40 and 49 years old in good health and CMV-seropositive. Sequencing input: PBMCs. The CDR3 loop reads CASSPVDRKLYNEQFF. For the CDR3, the DNA is TGTGCCAGTAGTCCGGTAGACAGGAAGCTCTACAATGAGCAGTTCTTC. Filled out from reference TRBV19 and TRBJ2-1, the complete variable domain reads DGGITQSPKYLFRKEGQNVTLSCEQNLNHDAMYWYRQDPGQGLRLIYYSQIVNDFQKGDIAEGYSVSREKKESFPLTVTSAQKNPTAFYLCASSPVDRKLYNEQFFGPGTRLTVL.